These 20 T cell receptor beta chains were sequenced from one sample in a study of cytomegalovirus exposure and HLA in healthy donors. It was with 60 Vbeta and 13 Jbeta primers that the PCR ran. Measured with immunoSEQ multiplex PCR; TCRdb has only the in-frame clones, and not every one. The sample is made up of 100,000 to 150,000 clones, and the top ten hold 2% to 2.5% of it. Material for sequencing was PBMCs. The receptors stem from a man between 40 and 49 years old in good health and CMV-seronegative.

The chain employs TRBV11-3 and TRBJ2-2; weak D call: TRBD2 (6 bases). V shed 6 bases and J shed 2 bases, with 10 bases lying between them. Per germline, CDR1 SGHNT and CDR2 YENEEA. The CDR3 is made up of 14 amino acids. The CDR3 loop reads CASRWGENTGELFF. The CDR3 DNA reads TGTGCCAGCAGGTGGGGGGAAAACACCGGGGAGCTGTTTTTT.

The chain employs TRBV10-3 and TRBJ2-1, with a possible D match to TRBD2 (5 bases). Germline CDR1 ENHRY, CDR2 SYGVKD. V was shortened by 0 bases and J by 12 bases, with 15 bases between the two germline ends. The CDR3 consists of 14 residues. DNA of the CDR3: TGTGCCATCAGTGAGTCAGGCTACCAAGAGGGGCAGTTCTTC. Encoded protein: CAISESGYQEGQFF.

The chain couples TRBV7-9 to TRBJ1-2, with D unclear. Trimming removed 6 bases at V and 4 bases at J, with 12 bases between. CDR3 length equals 13 residues. Germline values: CDR1 SEHNR, CDR2 FQNEAQ (reference sequence). This CDR3 is CASSSDGVYGYTF. In DNA, the CDR3 is TGTGCCAGCAGTTCGGACGGGGTCTATGGCTACACCTTC.

The chain joins TRBV28 to TRBJ2-7, with D perhaps matching TRBD1 (6 bases). V lost 3 bases to trimming and J lost 2 bases, with 17 bases between them. The CDR3 is made up of 16 amino acids. Per germline, CDR1 MDHEN and CDR2 SYDVKM. The CDR3 is CASSFRLDSLTYEQYF. CDR3 nucleotides: TGTGCCAGCAGTTTTCGACTGGACAGTTTGACCTACGAGCAGTACTTC.

The gene calls are TRBV5-5 and TRBJ1-3; possible D gene TRBD1, 5 bases. V was cut by 0 bases and J by 4 bases, with 5 bases left in between. The V gene's germline CDR1 is SGHKS and CDR2 YYEKEE (reference sequence). The CDR3 consists of 13 residues. The CDR3 here is CASSLGGGNTIYF. CDR3 DNA: TGTGCCAGCAGCTTGGGGGGCGGAAACACCATATATTTT.

The CDR3 DNA reads TGCGCCAGCAGCCAGGTACACAGGGATGGCTATGGCTACACCTTC. The encoded protein is CASSQVHRDGYGYTF. The chain uses TRBV4-3 and TRBJ1-2; D is perhaps TRBD1 (6 bases). Germline V gene lookup returns CDR1 LGHNA and CDR2 YSLEER. Trimming stripped 3 bases from V and 4 bases from J, with 15 bases between. CDR3 length equals 15 residues.

J is TRBJ1-5 and V is TRBV2; D gene ambiguous. The CDR3 loop spans 14 amino acids. Trimming pared 4 bases from V and 0 bases from J, leaving 7 bases between. Germline CDR1 SNHLY, CDR2 FYNNEI. CDR3 loop: CASSARNSNQPQHF. In DNA, the CDR3 is TGTGCCAGCAGTGCCAGAAATAGCAATCAGCCCCAGCATTTT.

The chain uses TRBV5-1 and TRBJ1-4, with 10 bases fitting TRBD1. This CDR3 region has 17 residues. J lost 3 bases, V lost 3 bases, and 8 bases had no gene match. The germline V gene has CDR1 SGHRS and CDR2 YFSETQ. DNA of the CDR3: TGCGCCAGCAGCTCCGGGACAGGGGTTTTAGCTAATGAAAAACTGTTTTTT. It yields the protein CASSSGTGVLANEKLFF.

The chain is built from TRBV5-1 and TRBJ2-1; TRBD2 agrees at 10 bases. Losses at the gene ends were 5 bases for V and 2 bases for J; bases not matched to a gene: 1. CDR1 is SGHRS and CDR2 is YFSETQ in the germline V gene. The CDR3 has 14 residues. CDR3 DNA: TGCGCCAGCAGACTAGCGGGGACCTACAATGAGCAGTTCTTC. Its translation is CASRLAGTYNEQFF.

V gene TRBV7-6 combines with J gene TRBJ2-3, with TRBD2 matching over 8 bases. V gave up 5 bases and J gave up 2 bases; unmatched junction bases: 18. The CDR3 sequence is 19 residues long. Per germline, CDR1 SGHVS and CDR2 FNYEAQ. For the CDR3, the DNA is TGTGCCAGCAGCGCCCACCTCCCCACCTATAGCGGGAACACAGATACGCAGTATTTT. This sequence encodes CASSAHLPTYSGNTDTQYF.

This sequence joins TRBV7-9 and TRBJ1-2; 7 bases fit TRBD1. CDR1 SEHNR and CDR2 FQNEAQ come from the germline V gene (reference sequence). The junction had 16 bases not matched to a gene; V was cut back by 6 bases and J by 3 bases. This CDR3 is 17 amino acids long. CDR3 sequence: CASRKTGTSKPYYGYTF. In DNA form, the CDR3 reads TGTGCCAGCAGAAAGACAGGGACATCCAAACCGTACTATGGCTACACCTTC.

The chain couples TRBV6-5 to TRBJ2-5, with a tentative D call TRBD1 (6 bases). The J call may be wrong; the DNA end is better matched by TRBJ2-7. The CDR3 is 14 residues long. Germline V lookup: CDR1 MNHEY, CDR2 SVGAGI. The CDR3 loop is CASSYSTGDHEQYF. The DNA for the CDR3 is TGTGCCAGCAGTTACTCGACAGGTGACCACGAGCAGTACTTC.

The chain joins TRBV10-2 to TRBJ2-2; TRBD2 matches 10 bases. There are 18 residues in the CDR3. From germline, CDR1 is WSHSY and CDR2 SAAADI. The J segment lost 3 bases and the V segment lost 7 bases, leaving 14 bases of the junction unmatched. CDR3 loop: CASIGGAGGPRYTGELFF. CDR3 coding DNA: TGCGCCAGCATCGGGGGAGCGGGAGGGCCGAGGTACACCGGGGAGCTGTTTTTT.

This rearrangement joins TRBV11-2 to TRBJ1-1; D perhaps matches TRBD1 (6 bases). V shed 5 bases and J shed 4 bases, with 17 bases lying between them. Looked up from germline, CDR1 is SGHAT and CDR2 is FQNNGV. The CDR3 sequence is 15 residues long. The CDR3: CASSPGGGLGTEAFF. DNA of the CDR3: TGTGCCAGCAGCCCCGGGGGGGGGCTCGGCACTGAAGCTTTCTTT.

This chain connects TRBV11-2 to TRBJ1-4; the match to TRBD1 covers 8 bases. The CDR3 spans 14 residues. With V trimmed by 5 bases and J by 4 bases, 3 bases remained unmatched. The germline CDR1 and CDR2 sequences are SGHAT and FQNNGV. The CDR3 DNA reads TGTGCCAGCAGCATGGACAGGGTTAATGAAAAACTGTTTTTT. Its translation is CASSMDRVNEKLFF.

V and J are TRBV7-2 and TRBJ2-6; possibly TRBD2 for D (5 bases). Germline CDR1 SGHTA, CDR2 FQGNSA. V was clipped by 1 base and J by 0 bases, with 10 bases between them. CDR3 length: 17 amino acids. As DNA, the CDR3 is TGTGCCAGCAGCTTAGAGGGTACTAGCTCTGGGGCCAACGTCCTGACTTTC. Translated: CASSLEGTSSGANVLTF.

V usage is TRBV30 and J usage is TRBJ2-1; D gene unclear. The germline V gene encodes CDR1 GTSNPN and CDR2 SVGIG (reference sequence). V gave up 4 bases and J gave up 9 bases, with 25 bases separating them. This CDR3 has 16 amino acids. CDR3 bases: TGTGCCTGGAAGAGGTCCTACGGCCCGAGGCGAGGTGAGCAGTTCTTC. As protein: CAWKRSYGPRRGEQFF.

The rearrangement links TRBV29-1 to TRBJ1-1, with 8 bases fitting TRBD1. The CDR3 spans 10 residues. J gave up 11 bases and V 6 bases, and 5 bases lay outside the gene matches. CDR1 is SQVTM and CDR2 is ANQGSEA in the germline V gene. In DNA form, the CDR3 reads TGCAGCGTATACAGGGGGAGGGCTTTCTTT. Its translation is CSVYRGRAFF. The full variable domain, with the rest looked up from reference TRBV29-1 and TRBJ1-1, is SAVISQKPSRDICQRGTSLTIQCQVDSQVTMMFWYRQQPGQSLTLIATANQGSEATYESGFVIDKFPISRPNLTFSTLTVSNMSPEDSSIYLCSVYRGRAFFGQGTRLTVV.

The V and J genes are TRBV9 and TRBJ2-1; 7 positions match TRBD1. The CDR3 is made up of 14 amino acids. Germline V gene sequence: CDR1 SGDLS, CDR2 YYNGEE. V shed 4 bases and J 4 bases; nucleotides not matched to a gene: 5. CDR3 in amino acids: CASSSRTGYNEQFF. Here the CDR3 DNA reads TGTGCCAGCAGCTCCCGGACAGGATACAATGAGCAGTTCTTC. The whole variable domain, filled in from reference TRBV9 and TRBJ2-1, reads DSGVTQTPKHLITATGQRVTLRCSPRSGDLSVYWYQQSLDQGLQFLIQYYNGEERAKGNILERFSAQQFPDLHSELNLSSLELGDSALYFCASSSRTGYNEQFFGPGTRLTVL.

This rearrangement joins TRBV7-9 to TRBJ2-3, with a weak D call TRBD2 (6 bases). The germline gives CDR1 SEHNR, CDR2 FQNEAQ (reference sequence). The V and J ends lost 0 bases and 8 bases respectively, with 15 bases between them. There are 15 residues in the CDR3. Here the CDR3 DNA reads TGTGCCAGCAGCTTAGCCCGGGGGTGGGGCCCTACGCAGTATTTT. It encodes CASSLARGWGPTQYF.